A selection of T cell receptor beta chains follows, all from one sample in a study of T cells in Graves' hyperthyroidism and ophthalmopathy. In TCRdb, the multiplex PCR reads were re-called with MiXCR into one record per CDR3 protein. Among some 550,000 distinct CDR3 sequences listed, under 25% were seen once. The sequenced sample was blood. These receptor sequences come from a man aged 18 to 29 with Graves' hyperthyroidism. CDR3s include the opening cysteine and the closing phenylalanine or tryptophan. A D gene is named only where the DNA matches it firmly. Clone size is shown for a subset of rows, as once, few, many or a class of expanded clone.

.	TRBV29-1	many	TRBJ1-2	TGCAGCGTTGAAGGGACGCAGGGCTATGGCTACACCTTC	CSVEGTQGYGYTF
.	TRBV4-1	.	TRBJ2-5	TGCGCCAGCAGCCAAGATCCAAGGGGTGGCGAGACCCAGTACTTC	CASSQDPRGGETQYF
.	TRBV6-1	.	TRBJ1-2	TGTGCCAGCAGTGAAGCACGGGTGTGGGGCTACACCTTC	CASSEARVWGYTF
TRBD1	TRBV12-3/TRBV12-4	many	TRBJ2-2	TGTGCCAGCAGGGCAGACAGGGCGACCACCGGGGAGCTGTTTTTT	CASRADRATTGELFF
.	TRBV28	many	TRBJ2-7	TGTGCCAGCAGTTTACAGGGGCTCATCTCCTACGAGCAGTACTTC	CASSLQGLISYEQYF
.	TRBV11-3	many	TRBJ1-1	TGTGCCAGCAGCTGGTCTATGAACACTGAAGCTTTCTTT	CASSWSMNTEAFF
.	TRBV24-1	many	TRBJ1-5	TGTGCCACCAGTGAGGGGAGGACGGGTAGCAATCAGCCCCAGCATTTT	CATSEGRTGSNQPQHF
.	TRBV29-1	many	TRBJ1-1	TGCAGCGTGAAGGACGGAGAAGCTTTCTTT	CSVKDGEAFF
TRBD1	TRBV2	many	TRBJ2-5	TGTGCCAGCAGCTATTGGGACAGAGGGGGCCTAGAGACCCAGTACTTC	CASSYWDRGGLETQYF
TRBD2	TRBV7-2	.	TRBJ2-7	TGTGCCAGCAGCCCAGCGGGGGCAGGGCAGTACTTC	CASSPAGAGQYF
TRBD1	TRBV30	few	TRBJ1-5	TGTGCCTGGGACAGGGAGTTCAGCAATCAGCCCCAGCATTTT	CAWDREFSNQPQHF
.	TRBV7-2	few	TRBJ2-4	TGTGCCAGCAGCTTTTTGGGCAGCCCGGAAGACCGGGTGGGGGATGCCAAAAACATTCAGTACTTC	CASSFLGSPEDRVGDAKNIQYF
TRBD1	TRBV12-3/TRBV12-4	many	TRBJ1-5	TGTGCCAGCAGTCCCCACGAGGGGAAGGGGGCGGGTCAGCCCCAGCATTTT	CASSPHEGKGAGQPQHF
TRBD1	TRBV6-5	many	TRBJ1-1	TGTGCCAGCAGTTATCGGACAGGGCGACTGAACACTGAAGCTTTCTTT	CASSYRTGRLNTEAFF
.	TRBV29-1	many	TRBJ2-2	TGCAGCGTTGACCAAAATACCGGGGAGCTGTTTTTT	CSVDQNTGELFF